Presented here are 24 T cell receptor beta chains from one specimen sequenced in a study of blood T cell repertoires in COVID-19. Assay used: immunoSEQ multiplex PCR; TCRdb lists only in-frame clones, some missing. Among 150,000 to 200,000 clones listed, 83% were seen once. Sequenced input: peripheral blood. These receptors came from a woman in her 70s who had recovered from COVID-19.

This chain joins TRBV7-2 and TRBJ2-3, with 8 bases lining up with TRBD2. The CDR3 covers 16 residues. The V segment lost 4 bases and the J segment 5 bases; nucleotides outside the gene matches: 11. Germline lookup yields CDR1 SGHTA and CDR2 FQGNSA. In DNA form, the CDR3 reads TGTGCCAGCAGCTCTATAGCGGGAACATACGGAGATACGCAGTATTTT. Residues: CASSSIAGTYGDTQYF.

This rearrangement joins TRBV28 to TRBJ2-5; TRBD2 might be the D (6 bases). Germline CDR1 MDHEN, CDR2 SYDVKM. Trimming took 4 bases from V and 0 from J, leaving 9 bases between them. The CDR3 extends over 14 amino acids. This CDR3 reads CASSSRGYQETQYF. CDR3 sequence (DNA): TGTGCCAGCAGTTCCCGGGGGTACCAAGAGACCCAGTACTTC.

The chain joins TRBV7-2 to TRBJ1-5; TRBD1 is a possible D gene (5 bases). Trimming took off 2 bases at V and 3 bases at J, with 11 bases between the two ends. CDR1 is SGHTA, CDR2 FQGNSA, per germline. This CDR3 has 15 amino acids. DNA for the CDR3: TGTGCCAGCAGCTTATTTATCAGGGACAATCAGCCCCAGCATTTT. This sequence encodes CASSLFIRDNQPQHF.

This CDR3 reads CATSRESPGGGVYNEQFF. In nucleotides, the CDR3 is TGTGCCACCAGCAGAGAAAGCCCTGGAGGGGGCGTCTACAATGAGCAGTTCTTC. This chain connects TRBV15 to TRBJ2-1; tentatively, D is TRBD1 (7 bases). The CDR3 is made up of 18 amino acids. V was shortened by 0 bases and J by 3 bases, with 18 bases between the two germline ends. CDR1 and CDR2 (germline): LNHNV, YYDKDF (reference sequence).

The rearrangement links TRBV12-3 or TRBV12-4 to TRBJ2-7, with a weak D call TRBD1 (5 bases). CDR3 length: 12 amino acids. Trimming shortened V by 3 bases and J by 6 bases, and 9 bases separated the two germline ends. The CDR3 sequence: CASSFWQGEQYF. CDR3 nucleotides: TGTGCCAGCAGTTTTTGGCAGGGCGAGCAGTACTTC.

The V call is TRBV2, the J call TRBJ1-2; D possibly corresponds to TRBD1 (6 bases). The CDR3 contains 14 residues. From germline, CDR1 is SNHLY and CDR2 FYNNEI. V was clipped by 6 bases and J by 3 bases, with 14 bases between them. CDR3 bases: TGTGCCAGCAGGAAGGTGGGGGCGGACTATGGCTACACCTTC. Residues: CASRKVGADYGYTF.

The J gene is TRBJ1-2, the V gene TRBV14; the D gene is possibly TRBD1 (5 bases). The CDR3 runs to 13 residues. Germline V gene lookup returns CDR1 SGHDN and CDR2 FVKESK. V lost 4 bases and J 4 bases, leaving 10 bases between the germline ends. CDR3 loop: CASSPGGAYGYTF. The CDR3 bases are TGTGCCAGCAGCCCGGGAGGGGCCTATGGCTACACCTTC.

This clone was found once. The CDR3 spells CAIHPGGRGANEKLFF. The CDR3 DNA follows: TGTGCCATCCACCCAGGGGGCAGAGGGGCTAATGAAAAACTGTTTTTT. The chain is built from TRBV5-3 and TRBJ1-4, with 8 bases lining up with TRBD1. TRBV5-3 carries the ORF label, with uncertain function. This CDR3 is built from 16 residues. Trimming at V came to 9 bases and at J to 3 bases, leaving 13 bases not matched to a gene.

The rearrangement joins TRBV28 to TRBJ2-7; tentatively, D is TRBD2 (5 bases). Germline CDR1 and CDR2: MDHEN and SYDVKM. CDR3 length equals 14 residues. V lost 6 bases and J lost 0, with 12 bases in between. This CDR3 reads CASRPADHSYEQYF. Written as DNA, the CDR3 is TGTGCCAGCAGGCCAGCGGACCACTCCTACGAGCAGTACTTC.

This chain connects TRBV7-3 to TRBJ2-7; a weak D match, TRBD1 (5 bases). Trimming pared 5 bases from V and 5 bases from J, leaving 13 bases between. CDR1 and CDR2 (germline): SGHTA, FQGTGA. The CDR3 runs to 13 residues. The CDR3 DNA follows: TGTGCCAGCAGCCCCAGTCCAGGGAACGAGCAGTACTTC. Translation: CASSPSPGNEQYF.

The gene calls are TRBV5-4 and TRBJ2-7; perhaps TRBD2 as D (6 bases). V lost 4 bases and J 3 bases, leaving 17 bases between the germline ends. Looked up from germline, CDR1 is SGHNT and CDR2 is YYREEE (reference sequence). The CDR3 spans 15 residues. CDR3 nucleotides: TGTGCCAGCAGCACCAAACTAGCCCGGAACTACGAGCAGTACTTC. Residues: CASSTKLARNYEQYF.

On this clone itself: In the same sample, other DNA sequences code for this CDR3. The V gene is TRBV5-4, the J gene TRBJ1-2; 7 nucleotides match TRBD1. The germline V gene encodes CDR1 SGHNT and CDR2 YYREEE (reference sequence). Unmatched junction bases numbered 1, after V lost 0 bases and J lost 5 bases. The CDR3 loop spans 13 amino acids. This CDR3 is CASSLDRGYGYTF. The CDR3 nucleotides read TGTGCCAGCAGCTTGGACAGGGGTTATGGCTACACCTTC.

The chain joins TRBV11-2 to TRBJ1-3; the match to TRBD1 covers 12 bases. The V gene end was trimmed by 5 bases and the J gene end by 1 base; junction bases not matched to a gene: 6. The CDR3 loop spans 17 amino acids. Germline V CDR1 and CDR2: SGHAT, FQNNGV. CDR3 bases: TGTGCCAGCAGCCAGGGACAGGGGGCGCAGTCTGGAAACACCATATATTTT. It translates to CASSQGQGAQSGNTIYF.

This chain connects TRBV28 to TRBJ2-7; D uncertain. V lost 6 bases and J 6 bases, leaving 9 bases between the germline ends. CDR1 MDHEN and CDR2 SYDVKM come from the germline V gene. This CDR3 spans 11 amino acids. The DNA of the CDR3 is TGTGCCAGCAGCACACCCCGCGAGCAGTACTTC. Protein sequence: CASSTPREQYF.

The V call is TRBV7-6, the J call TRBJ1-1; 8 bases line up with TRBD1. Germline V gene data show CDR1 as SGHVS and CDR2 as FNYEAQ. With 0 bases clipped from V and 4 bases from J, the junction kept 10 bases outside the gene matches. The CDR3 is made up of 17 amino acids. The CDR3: CASSLAMRQGASTEAFF. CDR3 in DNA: TGTGCCAGCAGCTTAGCGATGAGGCAGGGGGCGAGCACTGAAGCTTTCTTT.

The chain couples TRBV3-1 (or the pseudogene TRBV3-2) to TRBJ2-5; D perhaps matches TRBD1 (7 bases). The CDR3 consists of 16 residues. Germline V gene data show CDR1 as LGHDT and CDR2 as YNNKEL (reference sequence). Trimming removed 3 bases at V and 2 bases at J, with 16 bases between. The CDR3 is CASSHNPGGLQETQYF. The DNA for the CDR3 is TGTGCCAGCAGCCATAATCCAGGGGGGCTTCAAGAGACCCAGTACTTC.

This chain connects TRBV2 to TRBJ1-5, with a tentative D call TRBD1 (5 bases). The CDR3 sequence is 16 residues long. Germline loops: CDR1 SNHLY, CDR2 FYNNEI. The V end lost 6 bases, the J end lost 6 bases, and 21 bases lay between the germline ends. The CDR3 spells CASRGTATVPGQPQHF. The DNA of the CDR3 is TGTGCCAGCAGGGGGACTGCTACCGTACCTGGTCAGCCCCAGCATTTT.

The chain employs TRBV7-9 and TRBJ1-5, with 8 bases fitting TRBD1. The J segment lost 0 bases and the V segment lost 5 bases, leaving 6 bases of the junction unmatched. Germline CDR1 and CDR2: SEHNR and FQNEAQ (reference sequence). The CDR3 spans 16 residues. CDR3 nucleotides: TGTGCCAGCAGCGACGGACAGGGCCTTAGCAATCAGCCCCAGCATTTT. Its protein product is CASSDGQGLSNQPQHF.

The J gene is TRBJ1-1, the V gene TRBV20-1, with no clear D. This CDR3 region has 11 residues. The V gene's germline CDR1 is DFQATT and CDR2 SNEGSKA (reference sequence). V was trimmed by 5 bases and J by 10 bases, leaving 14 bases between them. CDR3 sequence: CSARRGQPAFF. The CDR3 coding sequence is TGCAGTGCTCGCCGAGGGCAGCCAGCTTTCTTT.

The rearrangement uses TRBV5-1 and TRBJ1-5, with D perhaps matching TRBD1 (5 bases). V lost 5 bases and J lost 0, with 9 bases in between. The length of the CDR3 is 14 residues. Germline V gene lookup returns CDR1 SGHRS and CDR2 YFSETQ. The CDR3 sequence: CASSTGDSNQPQHF. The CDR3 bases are TGCGCCAGCAGTACAGGAGATAGCAATCAGCCCCAGCATTTT.

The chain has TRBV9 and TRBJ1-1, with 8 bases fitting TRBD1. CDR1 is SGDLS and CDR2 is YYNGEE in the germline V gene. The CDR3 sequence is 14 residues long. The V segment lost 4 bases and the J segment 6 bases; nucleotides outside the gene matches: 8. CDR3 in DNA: TGTGCCAGCAGCTCCCGGGACAGGCTAGCTGAAGCTTTCTTT. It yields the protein CASSSRDRLAEAFF.

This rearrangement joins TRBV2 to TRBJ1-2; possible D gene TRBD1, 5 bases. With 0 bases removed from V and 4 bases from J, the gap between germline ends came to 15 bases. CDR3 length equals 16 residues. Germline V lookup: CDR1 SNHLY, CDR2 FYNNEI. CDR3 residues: CASSEAAGGIGYGYTF. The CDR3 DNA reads TGTGCCAGCAGTGAAGCTGCGGGGGGAATTGGCTATGGCTACACCTTC.

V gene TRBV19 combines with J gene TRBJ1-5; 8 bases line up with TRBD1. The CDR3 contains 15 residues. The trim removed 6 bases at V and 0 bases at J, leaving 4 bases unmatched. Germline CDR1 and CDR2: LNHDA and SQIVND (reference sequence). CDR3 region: CASSDRGYSNQPQHF. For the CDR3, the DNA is TGTGCCAGTAGCGACAGGGGATATAGCAATCAGCCCCAGCATTTT.

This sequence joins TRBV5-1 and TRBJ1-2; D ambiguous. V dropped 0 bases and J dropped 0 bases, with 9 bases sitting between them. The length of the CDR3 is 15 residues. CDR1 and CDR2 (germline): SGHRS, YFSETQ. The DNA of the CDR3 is TGCGCCAGCAGCTTGGGCTCTCCAGCTAACTATGGCTACACCTTC. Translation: CASSLGSPANYGYTF.